This T cell receptor (beta chain) derives from a study of T-cell memory formation after mild COVID-19. Study-wide context: TCR clusters were mostly donor specific. General study points: Unconfirmed was the SARS-CoV-2 specificity of second-wave clones that peaked on day 37.

This clonotype has a handful of counts. Its specificity is unknown. CDR1 is MNHEY and CDR2 is SVGAGI in the germline V gene. The CDR3 totals 15 residues. V lost 0 bases and J lost 4; bases outside the gene matches: 5. The TCR alpha and TCR beta cDNA libraries, bearing sample barcodes and UMIs, were generated by 5'RACE using constant-segment primers. One entry per CDR3 protein results from TCRdb running MiXCR on the 5' RACE reads. This table holds 400,000 to 500,000 distinct CDR3 sequences, about a sixth found once. This receptor was obtained from a man between 18 and 35 years old who had mild COVID-19 (a few samples of this study predate the infection). Cell type and time point are not known. The V and J genes are TRBV6-5 and TRBJ1-2, with TRBD1 matching over 7 bases. Sequencing used PBMCs or a T cell subset sorted from them (not recorded which). Here the CDR3 DNA reads TGTGCCAGCAGTTACTCACGGGACAGTTTCTATGGCTACACCTTC. This translates into CASSYSRDSFYGYTF.